Given below is one T cell receptor (beta chain) in context. Its antigen is unidentified. The CDR3 length is 16 residues. Germline CDR1 WNHNN, CDR2 SYGVQD (reference sequence). Trimming took 2 bases from V and 5 from J; bases not matched to a gene: 10. The data are from a study of cytomegalovirus exposure and HLA in healthy donors. Whole-study results and caveats: A later analysis reportedly found fewer N-insertions in an Asian-associated ancestry cluster than the roughly 670-donor mean.

PCR involved 60 Vbeta and 13 Jbeta primers. Measured with immunoSEQ multiplex PCR; TCRdb has only the in-frame clones, and not every one. This repertoire shows roughly 150,000 clones, 65% to 80% found once; its top ten account for 1.5% to 2%. The sequencing input was PBMCs. This clonotype was obtained from a woman aged 25 to 39 in good health and CMV-seronegative. The chain carries TRBV10-1 and TRBJ2-3; 7 bases are a match to TRBD2. In nucleotides, the CDR3 is TGCGCCAGCAGTGAGGGCGACGCGGGAGCGGTAGATACGCAGTATTTT. Protein sequence: CASSEGDAGAVDTQYF.